The 23 T cell receptor beta chains in this list originate from one sample, sequenced in a study of T cell repertoires in cytomegalovirus infection. MiXCR was run by TCRdb on the reads, yielding one entry per CDR3 protein. The table has roughly 720,000 distinct CDR3 sequences, about 40% seen once. The sequenced sample consisted of PBMCs. These receptors came from a human donor in good health (CMV status not recorded). Some clones in this sample may be carry-over from other donors' samples.

Of note for this clonotype: Given the absence of the conserved phenylalanine or tryptophan at the CDR3 end, a read error is likely. J is TRBJ2-5 and V is TRBV7-9; D is ambiguous. Trimming cost V 3 bases and J 0 bases, with 8 bases left between them. This CDR3 contains 14 residues. Per the germline V gene, CDR1 is SEHNR and CDR2 is FQNEAQ (reference sequence). The CDR3: CASSFRANQETQYS. CDR3 in DNA: TGTGCCAGCAGCTTCCGGGCAAACCAAGAGACCCAGTACTCC.

The chain is built from TRBV6-1 and TRBJ2-6; D is unresolved. CDR1 MNHNS and CDR2 SASEGT come from the germline V gene. The CDR3 has 19 residues. V was pared by 3 bases and J by 2 bases, with 20 bases between. CDR3 nucleotide sequence: TGTGCCAGCAGTGAGAATCCAGCCTCTTTCGCGGCTGGGGCCAACGTCCTGACTTTC. Its translation: CASSENPASFAAGANVLTF.

This clonotype was seen more than once but under ten times. This chain joins TRBV7-9 and TRBJ1-1; TRBD1 matches at 10 bases. This CDR3 is 14 amino acids long. The germline CDR1 and CDR2 sequences are SEHNR and FQNEAQ (reference sequence). After removal of 4 bases from V and 8 bases from J, the junction contained 7 bases not matched to a gene. CDR3 sequence: CASSSGQGEREAFF. Written as DNA, the CDR3 is TGTGCCAGCAGCTCAGGACAGGGGGAGAGGGAAGCTTTCTTT.

V is TRBV5-1 and J is TRBJ1-1, with 7 nucleotides matching TRBD1. Looked up from germline, CDR1 is SGHRS and CDR2 is YFSETQ. The CDR3 consists of 14 residues. The V and J ends lost 0 bases and 7 bases, in that order; junction bases with no gene match: 6. CDR3 DNA: TGCGCCAGCAGCTTGGGTCAGACAGGGCTTGAAGCTTTCTTT. Translated: CASSLGQTGLEAFF.

This chain uses TRBV19 with TRBJ1-5; 10 positions agree with TRBD1. This CDR3 has 17 amino acids. With 5 bases clipped from V and 8 bases from J, the junction kept 15 bases outside the gene matches. Germline V gene lookup returns CDR1 LNHDA and CDR2 SQIVND (reference sequence). The CDR3 DNA follows: TGTGCCAGTAGTTCCTTCCTCGGGACAGGGGCCCGCGAGCCCCAGCATTTT. This encodes CASSSFLGTGAREPQHF.

In its sample, this clonotype was seen many times. The chain is built from TRBV7-2 and TRBJ2-1; 13 bases agree with TRBD2. The CDR3 contains 17 residues. The ends lost 5 bases at V and 8 bases at J; junction bases unmatched: 12. Germline V lookup: CDR1 SGHTA, CDR2 FQGNSA. For the CDR3, the DNA is TGTGCCAGCAGCCGTCCCCCCGGGACTAGCGGGAAGTATGAGCAGTTCTTC. It codes for CASSRPPGTSGKYEQFF. The variable domain in full, with the rest retrieved from reference TRBV7-2 and TRBJ2-1, is GAGVSQSPSNKVTEKGKDVELRCDPISGHTALYWYRQSLGQGLEFLIYFQGNSAPDKSGLPSDRFSAERTGGSVSTLTIQRTQQEDSAVYLCASSRPPGTSGKYEQFFGPGTRLTVL.

This clonotype was recorded at least ten times. J is TRBJ2-1 and V is TRBV12-5; no definite D call. Germline values: CDR1 LGHNT, CDR2 FRNRAP. The CDR3 length is 16 residues. The germline V and J ends were trimmed by 2 bases and 7 bases, with 18 bases remaining between them. CDR3 protein: CASGLSDLKRRNEQFF. CDR3 nucleotides: TGTGCTAGTGGTTTGAGCGATCTCAAAAGGAGAAATGAGCAGTTCTTC.

The chain recombines TRBV5-1 with TRBJ2-7, with 8 bases lining up with TRBD2. The CDR3 is 17 residues long. J was trimmed by 6 bases and V by 4 bases; bases with no gene match: 18. Germline V lookup: CDR1 SGHRS, CDR2 YFSETQ. The CDR3 is CASSDGRGGGLSGEQYF. In nucleotides, the CDR3 is TGCGCCAGCAGCGACGGGAGGGGCGGGGGCCTTTCTGGCGAGCAGTACTTC.

The chain uses TRBV6-1 and TRBJ2-7; 8 nucleotides agree with TRBD2. Trimming took 7 bases from V and 1 from J; bases not matched to a gene: 9. The CDR3 contains 15 residues. CDR1 and CDR2 from the germline V gene are MNHNS and SASEGT. The CDR3 sequence: CASISGGRGSYEQYF. The CDR3 DNA is TGTGCCAGCATTTCGGGGGGGAGAGGATCCTACGAGCAGTACTTC.

Concerning this clonotype itself: A much larger clone differs by one base, so this may be a read error. The CDR3 DNA sequence: TGTACCAGCAGTTTAGCGCCAGGGGGAGGTGGAGCTTTCTTT. Protein: CTSSLAPGGGGAFF. This chain joins TRBV12-3 or TRBV12-4 and TRBJ1-1; 7 nucleotides agree with TRBD1. CDR3 length: 14 residues.

V usage is TRBV7-8 and J usage is TRBJ1-5, with 9 bases fitting TRBD1. V lost 5 bases and J lost 4; bases outside the gene matches: 15. Per germline, CDR1 SGHVS and CDR2 FQNEAQ. The CDR3 is made up of 18 amino acids. The CDR3 DNA sequence: TGTGCCAGCAGCCCACAGAGGAGGGACAGGGTAAGGAATCAGCCCCAGCATTTT. It translates to CASSPQRRDRVRNQPQHF. Supplemented by reference TRBV7-8 and TRBJ1-5, the full variable domain reads GAGVSQSPRYKVAKRGQDVALRCDPISGHVSLFWYQQALGQGPEFLTYFQNEAQLDKSGLPSDRFFAERPEGSVSTLKIQRTQQEDSAVYLCASSPQRRDRVRNQPQHFGDGTRLSIL.

The rearrangement links TRBV28 to TRBJ2-3; D is perhaps TRBD1 (6 bases). In germline, CDR1 is MDHEN, CDR2 SYDVKM. This CDR3 region has 13 residues. Between the trimmed V and J ends, which lost 2 bases and 5 bases, there was a span of 8 bases. CDR3 nucleotides: TGTGCCAGCAGTTTACAGGGGTTAGATACGCAGTATTTT. Translated, it gives CASSLQGLDTQYF. The full variable domain, in which reference TRBV28 and TRBJ2-3 provide the parts outside the CDR3, is DVKVTQSSRYLVKRTGEKVFLECVQDMDHENMFWYRQDPGLGLRLIYFSYDVKMKEKGDIPEGYSVSREKKERFSLILESASTNQTSMYLCASSLQGLDTQYFGPGTRLTVL.

This clonotype was observed at least ten times. The rearrangement joins TRBV7-8 to TRBJ1-1; possibly TRBD1 for D (6 bases). V lost 5 bases, J lost 6 bases, and 16 bases lay in between. The germline gives CDR1 SGHVS, CDR2 FQNEAQ. The CDR3 totals 14 residues. The CDR3 DNA follows: TGTGCCAGCAGCACACCGGGACACAGATCTGAAGCTTTCTTT. Translated: CASSTPGHRSEAFF.

The CDR3 DNA reads TGTGCCTGGCTGGGACGATCTGACACTGAAGCTTTCTTT. As protein: CAWLGRSDTEAFF. The V gene is TRBV30, the J gene TRBJ1-1, with D perhaps TRBD1 (5 bases). The CDR3 is made up of 13 amino acids. Trimming removed 5 bases from V and 3 bases from J, with 13 bases in between. The V gene's germline CDR1 is GTSNPN and CDR2 SVGIG (reference sequence). The full variable domain, in which reference TRBV30 and TRBJ1-1 provide the parts outside the CDR3, is SQTIHQWPATLVQPVGSPLSLECTVEGTSNPNLYWYRQAAGRGLQLLFYSVGIGQISSEVPQNLSASRPQDRQFILSSKKLLLSDSGFYLCAWLGRSDTEAFFGQGTRLTVV.

This chain uses TRBV28 with TRBJ1-5; D is perhaps TRBD1 (6 bases). This CDR3 is 15 amino acids long. Germline CDR1 is MDHEN and CDR2 is SYDVKM. The ends were cut back, 5 bases at V and 3 bases at J, with 14 bases in the middle. The CDR3 nucleotides read TGTGCCAGCAGTACCGGAGACAGGTTCAATCAGCCCCAGCATTTT. Amino acid sequence: CASSTGDRFNQPQHF.

With regard to this clonotype: At one end the junction does not follow the germline gene, possibly because of a read error. The chain links TRBV7-9 to TRBJ1-6, with TRBD1 matching 9 bases. The CDR3 totals 15 residues. CDR1 SEHNR and CDR2 FQNEAQ come from the germline V gene (reference sequence). CDR3 coding DNA: TGTGCCAGAAGCTTCCTACAGGGGGCAGGGTCACCCCTCCACTTT. As protein: CARSFLQGAGSPLHF.

The rearrangement uses TRBV6-5 and TRBJ2-2, with D hard to call. Germline loops: CDR1 MNHEY, CDR2 SVGAGI. The CDR3 consists of 14 residues. Trimming pared 0 bases from V and 5 bases from J, leaving 7 bases between. This CDR3 reads CASSYSTSTGELFF. CDR3 nucleotide sequence: TGTGCCAGCAGTTACTCGACTTCTACCGGGGAGCTGTTTTTT.

A few counts support this clonotype. The chain recombines TRBV5-4 with TRBJ2-1; D is possibly TRBD1 or TRBD2 (5 bases each). Trimming stripped 1 base from V and 6 bases from J, with 8 bases between. This CDR3 has 13 residues. Germline assignment: CDR1 SGHNT and CDR2 YYREEE (reference sequence). CDR3 DNA: TGTGCCAGCAGCTTGTCTGGGGGCAATGAGCAGTTCTTC. Protein sequence: CASSLSGGNEQFF.

This chain uses TRBV5-1 with TRBJ1-2; D is unclear. The CDR3 runs 14 residues. Germline CDR1 SGHRS, CDR2 YFSETQ. With 4 bases removed from V and 5 bases from J, the gap between germline ends came to 15 bases. DNA for the CDR3: TGCGCCAGCAGCAAGATTGACCGCTCGTATGGCTACACCTTC. The encoded protein is CASSKIDRSYGYTF.

This clonotype was recorded a few times. This sequence joins TRBV4-2 and TRBJ1-3; TRBD1 is a possible D gene (5 bases). The CDR3 is 16 residues long. Germline CDR1 reads LGHNA; CDR2 reads YNFKEQ. V was trimmed by 3 bases and J by 2 bases, leaving 14 bases between them. The CDR3 sequence is CASSQEAGRAGNTIYF. The CDR3 coding sequence is TGTGCCAGCAGCCAGGAAGCCGGCAGGGCTGGAAACACCATATATTTT.

This rearrangement joins TRBV24-1 to TRBJ2-3, with 7 bases matching TRBD2. The germline V gene encodes CDR1 KGHDR and CDR2 SFDVKD. The J segment lost 0 bases and the V segment lost 4 bases, leaving 6 bases of the junction unmatched. The CDR3 consists of 16 residues. This CDR3 is CATSDPRGTSTDTQYF. As DNA, the CDR3 is TGTGCCACCAGTGACCCGCGGGGGACTAGCACAGATACGCAGTATTTT.

This clonotype was detected a few times. The V gene is TRBV28, the J gene TRBJ1-2; no clear D gene. The CDR3 covers 14 residues. CDR1 and CDR2 (germline): MDHEN, SYDVKM. V gave up 3 bases and J gave up 6 bases, with 14 bases separating them. The CDR3 nucleotides are TGTGCCAGCAGTTTTAACTTGGCCGGAGATGGCTACACCTTC. Translation: CASSFNLAGDGYTF.

This clonotype appeared a single time. V usage is TRBV18 and J usage is TRBJ1-5, with TRBD1 as a possible D gene (5 bases). V was shortened by 3 bases and J by 5 bases, with 11 bases between the two germline ends. Looked up from germline, CDR1 is KGHSH and CDR2 is LQKENI. The CDR3 has 14 amino acids. In nucleotides, the CDR3 is TGTGCCAGCTCACCGGGGCACGGCGATCAGCCCCAGCATTTT. Its protein product is CASSPGHGDQPQHF.